This entry lists 23 T cell receptor beta chains sequenced from one sample in a study of regulatory T cells in long-lasting Graves disease. Library construction for TCR beta used iRepertoire HTBI primers and Arm-PCR of CDR3 regions. TCRdb re-called the multiplex PCR reads with MiXCR, one entry per CDR3 protein. Here the sample spans around 500,000 distinct CDR3 sequences, less than 25% being singletons. The time point was: persistent/refractory GD, antithyroid drugs over 5 years with positive TRAb. Extracted PBMC RNA gave rise to the TCR library. The sequencing here drew on peripheral blood mononuclear cells (PBMCs), taken when the disease was refractory, from a patient treated with antithyroid drugs. These receptors were taken from a female donor with Graves disease.

The CDR3 here is CAISEKGTGGGYTF. The CDR3 DNA follows: TGTGCCATCAGTGAGAAAGGGACAGGAGGAGGCTACACCTTC. This chain links TRBV10-3 with TRBJ1-2; TRBD1 aligns across 8 bases. This CDR3 has 14 amino acids. The V gene end was trimmed by 2 bases and the J gene end by 8 bases; junction bases not matched to a gene: 7. Germline assignment: CDR1 ENHRY and CDR2 SYGVKD.

This clonotype was counted a few times. The chain combines TRBV6-1 with TRBJ2-1, with 10 bases matching TRBD2. Germline V lookup: CDR1 MNHNS, CDR2 SASEGT. J was trimmed by 0 bases and V by 6 bases; bases with no gene match: 11. The CDR3 sequence is 18 residues long. The CDR3 protein is CASRDVGLASFSYNEQFF. In DNA, the CDR3 is TGTGCCAGCAGAGACGTGGGACTAGCGAGCTTCTCCTACAATGAGCAGTTCTTC.

This chain joins TRBV19 and TRBJ1-2; a possible D gene is TRBD1 (5 bases). Trimming cost V 6 bases and J 4 bases, with 15 bases left between them. The CDR3 spans 14 residues. Germline assignment: CDR1 LNHDA and CDR2 SQIVND (reference sequence). DNA for the CDR3: TGTGCCAGTAGCTCTACCGGGGCTTTCTATGGCTACACCTTC. It is translated as CASSSTGAFYGYTF. The full variable domain, with the rest looked up from reference TRBV19 and TRBJ1-2, is DGGITQSPKYLFRKEGQNVTLSCEQNLNHDAMYWYRQDPGQGLRLIYYSQIVNDFQKGDIAEGYSVSREKKESFPLTVTSAQKNPTAFYLCASSSTGAFYGYTFGSGTRLTVV.

Many counts were recorded for this clonotype. The J gene is TRBJ2-5, the V gene TRBV10-3; D remains ambiguous. Germline loops: CDR1 ENHRY, CDR2 SYGVKD. There are 11 residues in the CDR3. Trimming took off 6 bases at V and 4 bases at J, with 6 bases between the two ends. The CDR3, as DNA: TGTGCCATCAGGGGTGCAGAGACCCAGTACTTC. Protein sequence: CAIRGAETQYF.

This clonotype was observed many times. This chain uses TRBV12-3 or TRBV12-4 with TRBJ1-2, with TRBD1 matching 8 bases. After removal of 5 bases from V and 0 bases from J, the junction contained 8 bases not matched to a gene. The CDR3 consists of 16 residues. CDR3 protein: CASSPAGTGSNYGYTF. The CDR3 region has the DNA TGTGCCAGCAGTCCCGCCGGGACAGGATCTAACTATGGCTACACCTTC.

This clonotype appeared a few times. This rearrangement joins TRBV29-1 to TRBJ2-7, with D possibly TRBD2 on 6 matching bases. From germline, CDR1 is SQVTM and CDR2 ANQGSEA. Between the trimmed V and J ends, which lost 0 bases and 2 bases, there was a span of 11 bases. The CDR3 runs to 14 residues. The DNA of the CDR3 is TGCAGCGTTGAAGATCGGAGGGAGACCTACGAGCAGTACTTC. This codes for CSVEDRRETYEQYF.

As regards this clonotype: An end of the junction does not agree with germline; a read error may underlie this. The rearrangement joins TRBV7-9 to TRBJ2-4, with a tentative D call TRBD2 (7 bases). CDR1 and CDR2 (germline): SEHNR, FQNEAQ (reference sequence). The CDR3 spans 18 residues. CDR3 sequence reads: CASSLALGGVRAQNIQYF. The CDR3 nucleotides are TGTGCCAGCAGCTTAGCCTTAGGGGGGGTGAGAGCCCAAAACATTCAGTACTTC.

The chain links TRBV5-1 to TRBJ2-7; 10 bases agree with TRBD2. Trimming took 4 bases from V and 2 from J; bases not matched to a gene: 6. There are 15 residues in the CDR3. Germline V gives CDR1 SGHRS, CDR2 YFSETQ. Here the CDR3 reads CASSPGTSETYEQYF. The CDR3 DNA reads as TGCGCCAGCAGCCCCGGGACTAGCGAGACCTACGAGCAGTACTTC.

This clonotype was seen many times. The CDR3, as DNA: TGTGCCAGCAGTTTCTCAGACAGGGGGCTTTTTGACTACGAGCAGTACTTC. It yields the protein CASSFSDRGLFDYEQYF. The chain has TRBV28 and TRBJ2-7; TRBD1 aligns across 10 bases. CDR1 MDHEN and CDR2 SYDVKM come from the germline V gene. V lost 3 bases, J lost 3 bases, and 11 bases stayed unmatched. The CDR3 contains 17 residues.

The genes are TRBV20-1 and TRBJ2-2; TRBD2 is a possible D gene (6 bases). V lost 3 bases to trimming and J lost 1 base, with 15 bases between them. The CDR3 runs to 16 residues. Germline V gene data show CDR1 as DFQATT and CDR2 as SNEGSKA (reference sequence). CDR3 DNA: TGCAGTGCTAGTCCCGTCGGGCGGGAGAACACCGGGGAGCTGTTTTTT. It specifies CSASPVGRENTGELFF.

This clonotype has ten or more counts. The gene calls are TRBV29-1 and TRBJ2-7, with a weak D call TRBD2 (5 bases). CDR3 length: 11 amino acids. Trimming removed 4 bases at V and 5 bases at J, with 9 bases between. The germline V gene encodes CDR1 SQVTM and CDR2 ANQGSEA. Here the CDR3 DNA reads TGCAGCGTTGCTGTGGGAGACGAGCAGTACTTC. Translated, it gives CSVAVGDEQYF.

This clonotype occurred a few times. The chain links TRBV6-1 to TRBJ1-3, with D possibly TRBD1 on 6 matching bases. CDR1 and CDR2 from the germline V gene are MNHNS and SASEGT. Trimming stripped 4 bases from V and 8 bases from J, with 21 bases between. There are 16 residues in the CDR3. CDR3 sequence reads: CASSGIDRKSWDTIYF. In nucleotides, the CDR3 is TGTGCCAGCAGTGGGATAGACAGGAAAAGCTGGGACACCATATATTTT.

V gene TRBV29-1 combines with J gene TRBJ2-5; D gene unclear. Germline V gene data show CDR1 as SQVTM and CDR2 as ANQGSEA. The ends were cut back, 5 bases at V and 4 bases at J, with 8 bases in the middle. The CDR3 runs 11 residues. The CDR3 DNA reads as TGCAGCGTTCCGAAAAGAGAGACCCAGTACTTC. Residues: CSVPKRETQYF.

This clonotype appeared a few times. The gene calls are TRBV30 and TRBJ2-7, with a weak D call TRBD2 (5 bases). V was shortened by 0 bases and J by 1 base, with 7 bases between the two germline ends. The CDR3 spans 13 residues. CDR1 is GTSNPN, CDR2 SVGIG, per germline (reference sequence). DNA of the CDR3: TGTGCCTGGAGTGTACGGGAATCCTACGAGCAGTACTTC. The encoded protein is CAWSVRESYEQYF.

In this sample, this clonotype turned up a few times. The chain carries TRBV4-1 and TRBJ2-6, with 8 bases that match TRBD2. With V trimmed by 0 bases and J by 2 bases, 0 bases remained unmatched. Germline V gene lookup returns CDR1 MGHRA and CDR2 YSYEKL. The CDR3 sequence is 16 residues long. CDR3 protein: CASSQEGLAGANVLTF. CDR3 in DNA: TGCGCCAGCAGCCAAGAGGGACTAGCTGGGGCCAACGTCCTGACTTTC.

The chain combines TRBV6-1 with TRBJ2-5; D remains unclear. This CDR3 contains 15 residues. V dropped 8 bases and J dropped 0 bases, with 16 bases sitting between them. Germline CDR1 reads MNHNS; CDR2 reads SASEGT. The CDR3 reads CASLPDYSHQETQYF. The CDR3 DNA reads TGTGCCAGCCTCCCCGATTACAGCCACCAAGAGACCCAGTACTTC.

This clonotype has at least ten counts. This sequence joins TRBV20-1 and TRBJ1-6, with D possibly matching TRBD1 (6 bases). V dropped 6 bases and J dropped 10 bases, with 22 bases sitting between them. Germline assignment: CDR1 DFQATT and CDR2 SNEGSKA (reference sequence). CDR3 length equals 15 residues. The CDR3 coding sequence is TGCAGTGCCCGAGGGGGGGCGCAAAGGAAATCACCCCTCCACTTT. It translates to CSARGGAQRKSPLHF.

Comments on this clonotype: A clone one base away is much larger, so this may be a read error. The chain combines TRBV27 with TRBJ1-2; no clear D gene. The V gene's germline CDR1 is MNHEY and CDR2 SMNVEV (reference sequence). The CDR3 has 10 residues. CDR3 nucleotide sequence: TGTGACACCTGGGAATATGGCTACACCTTC. Translated: CDTWEYGYTF.

There are a few counts of this clonotype. The chain uses TRBV12-3 or TRBV12-4 and TRBJ2-3; D may be TRBD1 (6 bases). This CDR3 region has 16 residues. V was clipped by 2 bases and J by 2 bases, with 14 bases between them. The CDR3 coding sequence is TGTGCCAGCAGTTTAAGTATGGGACAATTCACAGATACGCAGTATTTT. Amino acids: CASSLSMGQFTDTQYF.

This chain connects TRBV20-1 to TRBJ2-7, with 9 bases identical to TRBD1. The CDR3 runs to 13 residues. Germline CDR1 is DFQATT and CDR2 is SNEGSKA (reference sequence). Trimming removed 6 bases from V and 7 bases from J; junction bases left unmatched: 10. This chain's CDR3 is CSAARDRVREQYF. The CDR3 nucleotides read TGCAGTGCGGCCCGGGACAGGGTGAGGGAGCAGTACTTC.

This clonotype was counted at least ten times. The CDR3 loop reads CASSLAAMSYEQYF. The CDR3 DNA sequence: TGTGCCAGCAGCTTAGCGGCCATGTCCTACGAGCAGTACTTC. The chain employs TRBV7-8 and TRBJ2-7; D remains ambiguous. This CDR3 has 14 residues. The germline V gene has CDR1 SGHVS and CDR2 FQNEAQ. Trimming cost V 0 bases and J 1 base, with 7 bases left between them.

This chain links TRBV7-9 with TRBJ2-7; possible D gene TRBD1, 7 bases. In germline, CDR1 is SEHNR, CDR2 FQNEAQ (reference sequence). The CDR3 covers 15 residues. The germline V and J ends were trimmed by 1 base and 4 bases, with 14 bases remaining between them. The CDR3 is CASSLVGRGEYEQYF. The CDR3 DNA reads TGTGCCAGCAGCTTAGTGGGCAGGGGGGAGTACGAGCAGTACTTC. Based on the CDR3 plus reference TRBV7-9 and TRBJ2-7, the full variable domain is DTGVSQNPRHKITKRGQNVTFRCDPISEHNRLYWYRQTLGQGPEFLTYFQNEAQLEKSRLLSDRFSAERPKGSFSTLEIQRTEQGDSAMYLCASSLVGRGEYEQYFGPGTRLTVT.

This clonotype was seen at least ten times. This chain links TRBV20-1 with TRBJ2-7; TRBD2 aligns across 14 bases. This CDR3 is built from 16 residues. Looked up from germline, CDR1 is DFQATT and CDR2 is SNEGSKA (reference sequence). V lost 6 bases, J lost 4 bases, and 11 bases stayed unmatched. As DNA, the CDR3 is TGCAGTGCCGAGGGACTAGCGGGAGCGGATTGGTACGAGCAGTACTTC. Its translation: CSAEGLAGADWYEQYF.